This TCR beta chain was observed in a study of T cells in Graves' hyperthyroidism and ophthalmopathy. The study, taken as a whole, reports: Most thyroid clonotypes with frequency above 0.001 were detected in blood. In the analysis, a 13 V-J model separated ophthalmopathy from stable hyperthyroidism. Model output signaled ophthalmopathy a median about seven months ahead of onset.

A word on this clonotype: The target antigen is unknown.

There are 15 residues in the CDR3. From germline, CDR1 is SGHRS and CDR2 YFSETQ. The germline V and J ends were trimmed by 4 bases and 2 bases, with 13 bases remaining between them. There were TCR beta CDR3 regions amplified from RNA transcripts. The HTBI primer set served for first-round RT-PCR of the TCR CDR3. TCRdb analysed the multiplex PCR reads with MiXCR anew, one entry per CDR3 protein. This table has roughly 500,000 distinct CDR3 sequences, approximately 48% appearing once. The sample consisted of peripheral blood or thyroid tissue (not recorded which). J is TRBJ1-5 and V is TRBV5-1; no clear D. The receptor was derived from an adult woman with Graves' disease, either hyperthyroidism or ophthalmopathy (not recorded which). This chain's CDR3 is CASSPEGDGNQPQHF. The CDR3 coding sequence is TGCGCCAGCAGCCCGGAGGGTGACGGCAATCAGCCCCAGCATTTT.